Reported below is one TCR beta chain. Antigen specificity is unknown. The length of the CDR3 is 14 residues. Germline V gives CDR1 SGHDT, CDR2 YYEEEE. The V gene lost 5 bases and the J gene lost 2 bases, with 13 bases spanning the gap. The data derive from a study of cytomegalovirus exposure and HLA in healthy donors. Study-level findings and limits: For presence/absence analyses, sequencing depth was assumed to be roughly uniform across donors. Specificity of a few CMV-associated chains for CMV antigens was verified in vitro. There were reportedly fewer N-insertions in an Asian-associated ancestry cluster than the roughly 680-donor mean, in a later analysis.

PCR used 60 Vbeta primers and 13 Jbeta primers. The table came from immunoSEQ multiplex PCR; TCRdb's copy has only in-frame clones and leaves some out. The table shows 140,000 to 150,000 clones, with about 84% occurring only once. The chain carries TRBV5-6 and TRBJ1-2; D is perhaps TRBD1 (5 bases). The TCR sequence derives from a woman under 30 in good health and CMV-seropositive. Sequences were obtained from PBMCs. This CDR3 reads CASRQFGGNYGYTF. The CDR3, as DNA: TGTGCCAGCAGACAATTCGGGGGAAACTATGGCTACACCTTC.